Below, 5 T cell receptor beta chains from the same sample are listed, as sequenced in a study of blood T cell repertoires in COVID-19. Here immunoSEQ multiplex PCR was the method, and the copy in TCRdb shows in-frame clones only, minus some. The repertoire includes approximately 110,000 clones, approximately 85% of them detected once, and about 5% sits in the top ten. The sample consisted of peripheral blood. The receptors were gathered from a human donor in a cohort sampled during active COVID-19.

The chain carries TRBV7-9 and TRBJ2-6, with D hard to call. The germline V gene encodes CDR1 SEHNR and CDR2 FQNEAQ (reference sequence). The CDR3 is made up of 15 amino acids. V was shortened by 2 bases and J by 0 bases, with 5 bases between the two germline ends. CDR3 loop: CASSLRVSGANVLTF. The CDR3 DNA follows: TGTGCCAGCAGCTTACGAGTCTCTGGGGCCAACGTCCTGACTTTC.

This chain joins TRBV14 and TRBJ2-3; the D is unclear. CDR3 length: 16 residues. CDR1 and CDR2 (germline): SGHDN, FVKESK. Trimming removed 4 bases from V and 2 bases from J, with 16 bases in between. CDR3 residues: CASSRRHSRVTDTQYF. In nucleotides, the CDR3 is TGTGCCAGCAGCCGTCGTCATTCTAGAGTCACAGATACGCAGTATTTT.

The V and J genes are TRBV4-1 and TRBJ2-7; maybe TRBD1 (6 bases). This CDR3 contains 15 residues. Germline CDR1 and CDR2: MGHRA and YSYEKL. The ends were cut back, 5 bases at V and 3 bases at J, with 17 bases in the middle. This CDR3 is CASSNRDTGLYEQYF. The DNA for the CDR3 is TGCGCCAGCAGCAACCGGGACACGGGGCTCTACGAGCAGTACTTC.

The chain uses TRBV19 and TRBJ2-5, with 9 positions matching TRBD1. V trimming: 8 bases; J trimming: 2 bases; junction bases outside the gene matches: 6. The CDR3 runs to 14 residues. Germline assignment: CDR1 LNHDA and CDR2 SQIVND (reference sequence). The CDR3 spells CASSRDRVQETQYF. In DNA form, the CDR3 reads TGTGCCAGTTCCCGGGACAGGGTACAAGAGACCCAGTACTTC.

The chain joins TRBV6-5 to TRBJ2-3, with D unresolved. The CDR3 is 13 amino acids. Germline V gives CDR1 MNHEY, CDR2 SVGAGI. Trimming pared 2 bases from V and 2 bases from J, leaving 5 bases between. The CDR3 region is CASSYRNTDTQYF. In DNA, the CDR3 is TGTGCCAGCAGTTACCGTAACACAGATACGCAGTATTTT.